The following is a TCR beta chain sequence with its context. This sample was included in a study of CD8 T cells in Susac syndrome. V was pared by 1 base and J by 5 bases, with 12 bases of the junction left unmatched. CDR1 is LGHDT, CDR2 YNNKEL, per germline (reference sequence). The CDR3 is 18 amino acids. It was with random hexamers that about 0.45 to 1 ug RNA was reverse transcribed. MiXCR was run by TCRdb on the immunoSEQ multiplex PCR reads, yielding one entry per CDR3 protein. The sample lists under 150,000 distinct CDR3 sequences, roughly 80% seen once, with 0.45% to 0.6% in the top ten. Sequences were obtained from CD8+ T cells from PBMCs. The clonotype originates from a human donor with multiple sclerosis. The chain carries TRBV3-1 and TRBJ2-3; 10 nucleotides match TRBD2. The CDR3 coding sequence is TGTGCCAGCAGCCAAGGGCTAGCGGGAGAAGGTTGGGGAGATACGCAGTATTTT. Translated: CASSQGLAGEGWGDTQYF.